One and the same sample provided the 19 T cell receptor beta chains below, sequenced in a study of shared clonotypes between healthy human individuals. CD8 cells classed as naive were CD45RO-negative and positively selected for CCR7, excluding terminally differentiated effector memory CD45RA+ cells. Sequencing was performed with immunoSEQ multiplex PCR; in TCRdb, only in-frame clones are kept and a portion is missing. The profile shows 760,000 or so clones, about 96% of them singletons. The sample taken for sequencing was naive CD8+ T cells sorted from blood. The receptors were sampled from a young man in good health.

This rearrangement joins TRBV15 to TRBJ2-5; 8 nucleotides match TRBD2. This CDR3 spans 13 amino acids. Looked up from germline, CDR1 is LNHNV and CDR2 is YYDKDF (reference sequence). Trimming cost V 3 bases and J 4 bases; bases outside gene matches: 1. This CDR3 is CATSSGLAETQYF. Here the CDR3 DNA reads TGTGCCACCAGCAGTGGACTAGCAGAGACCCAGTACTTC.

The chain has TRBV2 and TRBJ1-3, with D perhaps matching TRBD1 (5 bases). Germline CDR1 is SNHLY and CDR2 is FYNNEI. The V and J ends lost 10 bases and 5 bases respectively, with 15 bases between them. The CDR3 consists of 13 residues. Here the CDR3 DNA reads TGTGCCACCTGGGGGGGTCGGCGAAACACCATATATTTT. As protein: CATWGGRRNTIYF.

This clone was counted once. J is TRBJ1-4 and V is TRBV6-5; weak D call: TRBD1 (5 bases). The V end was cut by 6 bases, the J end by 2 bases, with 13 bases between. The CDR3 has 15 amino acids. Germline lookup yields CDR1 MNHEY and CDR2 SVGAGI. CDR3 DNA: TGTGCCAGCAGCGCTTCAGGGTCGACTAATGAAAAACTGTTTTTT. Amino acid sequence: CASSASGSTNEKLFF.

In its sample, this clone was seen once. The chain is built from TRBV6-5 and TRBJ2-7; 9 bases map to TRBD1. The junction had 4 bases not matched to a gene; V was cut back by 5 bases and J by 5 bases. The germline CDR1 and CDR2 sequences are MNHEY and SVGAGI. This CDR3 contains 13 residues. The CDR3 region is CASSRTGVDEQYF. The CDR3 region has the DNA TGTGCCAGCAGTAGGACAGGGGTCGACGAGCAGTACTTC.

Only one count was recorded for this clone. The chain recombines TRBV7-2 with TRBJ2-7, with 13 bases fitting TRBD2. After removal of 4 bases from V and 2 bases from J, the junction contained 5 bases not matched to a gene. Germline V gene data show CDR1 as SGHTA and CDR2 as FQGNSA. The CDR3 is made up of 16 amino acids. This chain's CDR3 is CASSWRLAGGPYEQYF. CDR3 bases: TGTGCCAGCAGCTGGCGACTAGCGGGAGGACCCTACGAGCAGTACTTC.

The rearrangement uses TRBV9 and TRBJ1-2; no definite D call. The germline V gene has CDR1 SGDLS and CDR2 YYNGEE. V was cut by 5 bases and J by 8 bases, with 16 bases left in between. This CDR3 contains 13 residues. DNA of the CDR3: TGTGCCAGCAGGGACGGGGTAAGATACGGCTACACCTTC. This translates into CASRDGVRYGYTF. Variable domain in full (rest from reference TRBV9 and TRBJ1-2): DSGVTQTPKHLITATGQRVTLRCSPRSGDLSVYWYQQSLDQGLQFLIQYYNGEERAKGNILERFSAQQFPDLHSELNLSSLELGDSALYFCASRDGVRYGYTFGSGTRLTVV.

Remarks on this clone: A much larger clone differs by one base, so this may be a read error. This CDR3 reads CASSPGTGSYEQYF. CDR3 nucleotides: TGTGCCAGCAGCCCCGGGACAGGGAGCTACGAGCAGTACTTC. The rearrangement uses TRBV7-4 and TRBJ2-7; the match to TRBD1 covers 9 bases. V shed 5 bases, J shed 3 bases, and the junction held 5 bases outside the gene matches. The CDR3 sequence is 14 residues long. Germline V lookup: CDR1 SGHVT, CDR2 SQSDAQ.

CDR3 nucleotide sequence: TGTGCCAGCAGTGAAAGAGGGACAGGCGTGTGGAATGAGCAGTTCTTC. Translated: CASSERGTGVWNEQFF. V is TRBV6-1 and J is TRBJ2-1; TRBD1 aligns across 8 bases. The ends lost 2 bases at V and 7 bases at J; junction bases unmatched: 10. Per germline, CDR1 MNHNS and CDR2 SASEGT. The CDR3 totals 16 residues.

This chain uses TRBV4-3 with TRBJ2-1; D is uncertain. The CDR3 loop spans 15 amino acids. CDR1 and CDR2 from the germline V gene are LGHNA and YSLEER. The V and J ends lost 3 bases and 1 base respectively, with 10 bases between them. The CDR3 bases are TGCGCCAGCAGCCAGTCGGCCCGTTCCTACAATGAGCAGTTCTTC. It specifies CASSQSARSYNEQFF.

The chain carries TRBV29-1 and TRBJ2-3, with 9 bases lining up with TRBD2. With 3 bases clipped from V and 7 bases from J, the junction kept 8 bases outside the gene matches. CDR3 length: 14 amino acids. Germline CDR1 SQVTM, CDR2 ANQGSEA. CDR3 loop: CSVEVAGVSYTQYF. The CDR3 DNA follows: TGCAGCGTTGAGGTAGCGGGAGTTTCATATACGCAGTATTTT.

In DNA, the CDR3 is TGCGCCAGCAGTCCAGCTGGGGCTAGCGAGACTAGCACAGATACGCAGTATTTT. Translated: CASSPAGASETSTDTQYF. The rearrangement uses TRBV10-1 and TRBJ2-3; TRBD2 might be the D (6 bases). Germline-derived CDR1 and CDR2 are WNHNN and SYGVQD (reference sequence). The CDR3 runs 18 residues. Trimming removed 5 bases at V and 0 bases at J, with 21 bases between.

The chain recombines TRBV6-1 with TRBJ1-3; no clear D. The CDR3 is 12 amino acids. V was shortened by 7 bases and J by 1 base, with 5 bases between the two germline ends. Germline CDR1 is MNHNS and CDR2 is SASEGT. The CDR3 bases are TGTGCCAGCATAGAATCTGGAAACACCATATATTTT. It encodes CASIESGNTIYF.

Concerning this clone itself: This same CDR3 is encoded by further DNA sequences in the sample. The gene calls are TRBV7-9 and TRBJ2-7; 9 bases match TRBD1. Germline values: CDR1 SEHNR, CDR2 FQNEAQ (reference sequence). The length of the CDR3 is 15 residues. J lost 5 bases, V lost 1 base, and 6 bases had no gene match. The CDR3, as DNA: TGTGCCAGCAGCTTAGTGGGACAGGGATTTGACGAGCAGTACTTC. As protein: CASSLVGQGFDEQYF.

The chain employs TRBV29-1 and TRBJ1-1; TRBD1 might be the D (6 bases). This CDR3 is built from 13 residues. Trimming shortened V by 8 bases and J by 3 bases, and 16 bases separated the two germline ends. CDR1 SQVTM and CDR2 ANQGSEA come from the germline V gene. The CDR3 here is CSSSGADYTEAFF. The CDR3 DNA sequence: TGCAGCTCCTCAGGGGCCGACTACACTGAAGCTTTCTTT.

The chain links TRBV4-3 to TRBJ2-2; 9 bases are shared with TRBD2. J lost 0 bases, V lost 9 bases, and 8 bases had no gene match. This CDR3 region has 16 residues. The V gene's germline CDR1 is LGHNA and CDR2 YSLEER. This chain's CDR3 is CASTLAGPPNTGELFF. The CDR3, as DNA: TGCGCCAGTACTCTAGCGGGGCCTCCGAACACCGGGGAGCTGTTTTTT.

The chain recombines TRBV4-1 with TRBJ2-1; no definite D call. Germline lookup yields CDR1 MGHRA and CDR2 YSYEKL. V was shortened by 5 bases and J by 8 bases, with 13 bases between the two germline ends. The CDR3 covers 13 residues. CDR3 loop: CASSLISADEQFF. For the CDR3, the DNA is TGCGCCAGCAGCTTGATTTCTGCGGATGAGCAGTTCTTC.

This clone has only one observation. This sequence joins TRBV5-1 and TRBJ2-7; no definite D call. The CDR3 has 14 amino acids. The V and J ends lost 4 bases and 4 bases respectively, with 15 bases between them. Germline CDR1 and CDR2: SGHRS and YFSETQ. CDR3 coding DNA: TGCGCCAGCAGCCTATACAGCACCCCTTACGAGCAGTACTTC. This gives the protein CASSLYSTPYEQYF.

The table lists this clone with a count of one. This chain connects TRBV6-1 to TRBJ2-7; D may be TRBD1 or TRBD2 (5 bases each). This CDR3 contains 15 residues. Germline CDR1 is MNHNS and CDR2 is SASEGT. Trimming pared 1 base from V and 0 bases from J, leaving 10 bases between. The CDR3 coding sequence is TGTGCCAGCAGTGAAGTGCAGGGACGCTCCTACGAGCAGTACTTC. Translating it yields CASSEVQGRSYEQYF.

This chain joins TRBV11-3 and TRBJ2-1; D is tentatively TRBD1 or TRBD2 (5 bases each). With 5 bases removed from V and 10 bases from J, the gap between germline ends came to 21 bases. The CDR3 runs 15 residues. Germline assignment: CDR1 SGHNT and CDR2 YENEEA. As DNA, the CDR3 is TGTGCCAGCAGCCCAAAAGGTGGGAGTCGGGGCGAGCAGTTCTTC. Encoded protein: CASSPKGGSRGEQFF.